This T cell receptor (beta chain) was sequenced in a study of blood T cell repertoires in COVID-19. Across the whole study: PBMCs, B-cell-depleted T cells, or T cells provided the cDNA or gDNA that made up the material.

This CDR3 has 13 amino acids. Trimming removed 5 bases from V and 1 base from J, with 8 bases in between. Germline CDR1 and CDR2: MNHEY and SVGAGI. Enrollees, about 18 to 90 years old, lived in about two dozen US areas. Study processing details: Amplification of reference gene primers provided the estimated nucleated cell counts. Assay used: immunoSEQ multiplex PCR; TCRdb lists only in-frame clones, some missing. That table is the source of V, J and clone size, and D and trimming were worked out from the DNA. The sample holds a few hundred thousand clones, about 91% seen once. What was sequenced was PBMCs or T cells enriched from blood (not recorded which). The chain joins TRBV6-5 to TRBJ2-5; tentatively, D is TRBD1 (6 bases). The sequence came from a woman aged 40 to 55 with acute COVID-19. This CDR3 is CASSTGIQETQYF. The CDR3 DNA reads as TGTGCCAGCAGTACAGGGATCCAAGAGACCCAGTACTTC.